The rows below give T cell receptor beta chains drawn from one sample of a study of B cell selection in AIRE deficiency. The assay was immunoSEQ multiplex PCR, and TCRdb's table has in-frame clones only and misses some. The sample has approximately 21,000 clones, around 93% seen once. The sample was Tregs sorted from PBMCs. The origin of the receptors is a human donor with AIRE deficiency. Both conserved end residues are part of each CDR3. The order of the fields is D gene, CDR3 length, J gene, V gene, clone size, CDR3 DNA, CDR3 protein. D genes are given only for firm matches. Clone sizes are given selectively: once, few, many, or a class where the clone is expanded.

. 16 TRBJ2-2 TRBV19 . TGTGCCAGTAGTATCGGCTTAAAGAGGGCCCCCGGGGAGCTGTTTTTT CASSIGLKRAPGELFF
. 16 TRBJ1-4 TRBV23-1 . TGCGCCAGCAGTCAATTACGGGGGGCGATAAATGAAAAACTGTTTTTT CASSQLRGAINEKLFF
. 15 TRBJ2-3 TRBV4-3 . TGCGCCAGCAGCCCAATGGACAGCCCTACAGATACGCAGTATTTT CASSPMDSPTDTQYF
. 13 TRBJ2-7 TRBV28 . TGTGCCAGCAGGGGGGTTTTCTGGGACGAGCAGTACTTC CASRGVFWDEQYF
. 14 TRBJ1-5 TRBV15 once TGTGCCATCAGCGGTAGACGGGCCAATCAGCCCCAGCATTTT CAISGRRANQPQHF
. 13 TRBJ2-2 TRBV4-2 . TGTGCCAGCAGCCAAAAAGATTCCGGGGAGCTGTTTTTT CASSQKDSGELFF
TRBD1 13 TRBJ1-1 TRBV25-1 . TGTGCCAGCAGTGTCAAAAACAGGGGGTCGGCTTTCTTT CASSVKNRGSAFF
TRBD2 15 TRBJ2-1 TRBV30 . TGTGCCTGGAGTGTCTGGCGGCGGGAGAATAATGAGCAGTTCTTC CAWSVWRRENNEQFF
. 13 TRBJ2-1 TRBV5-1 . TGCGCCAGTTTCGGAGGGGGCCACAATGAGCAGTTCTTC CASFGGGHNEQFF
. 15 TRBJ2-7 TRBV27 . TGTGCCAGCAGTTCGGAGAGACAGAGCTCCTACGAGCAGTACTTC CASSSERQSSYEQYF
TRBD1 19 TRBJ1-1 TRBV9 . TGTGCCAGCAGCGCCGAAGCTACCGGGACAGGGCGTTACGACACTGAAGCTTTCTTT CASSAEATGTGRYDTEAFF
. 13 TRBJ1-2 TRBV9 . TGTGCCAGCAGCGGCCACGGGATGATCGGCTACACCTTC CASSGHGMIGYTF
. 16 TRBJ2-2 TRBV9 . TGTGCCAGCAGCGTAGTTAGCGTCGATAACACCGGGGAGCTGTTTTTT CASSVVSVDNTGELFF
. 12 TRBJ2-1 TRBV15 . TGTGCCACCAGCAGAGGAGGGCTTGAGCAGTTCTTC CATSRGGLEQFF
. 17 TRBJ2-7 TRBV5-5 . TGTGCCAGCAGCTTGGCGTCTGTGGCGGTGGGGAACTACGAGCAGTACTTC CASSLASVAVGNYEQYF
. 14 TRBJ1-1 TRBV5-8 . TGTGCCAGCAGCTTCAGCGGGGCAGTCCTTGAAGCTTTCTTT CASSFSGAVLEAFF
. 13 TRBJ1-3 TRBV18 . TGTGCCAGCTCACAGGGACGGGAAGACACCATATATTTT CASSQGREDTIYF
. 15 TRBJ2-7 TRBV5-1 . TGCGCCAGCAGCTTGGGTGGGATGAGCTCCTACGAGCAGTACTTC CASSLGGMSSYEQYF
. 14 TRBJ2-7 TRBV7-2 . TGTGCCAGCAGCCGCGGGCCGTCCTCGGGCGAGCAGTACTTC CASSRGPSSGEQYF
TRBD1 13 TRBJ2-5 TRBV25-1 . TGTGCCAGCAGACAGGGGGCCGGGGAGACCCAGTACTTC CASRQGAGETQYF
TRBD1 13 TRBJ2-7 TRBV19 . TGTGCTTCATCGACTTGGTCAGGGGGCGAGCAGTACTTC CASSTWSGGEQYF
. 15 TRBJ2-7 TRBV18 . TGTGCCAGCCCACGACGCCCCTGGTTATCCTACGAGCAGTACTTC CASPRRPWLSYEQYF
. 15 TRBJ2-1 TRBV27 . TGTGCCACCACAAAGCGGCCGTTCTCCTACAATGAGCAGTTCTTC CATTKRPFSYNEQFF
. 11 TRBJ2-7 TRBV6-1 . TGTGCCAGTGCCCTCAGGGTCGAGCAGTACTTC CASALRVEQYF
TRBD2 16 TRBJ2-1 TRBV5-8 . TGTGCCAGCAGCCAACTAGCGTACAGCTCCTACAATGAGCAGTTCTTC CASSQLAYSSYNEQFF
. 14 TRBJ1-2 TRBV10-2 . TGCGCCAGCAGTGATAGGGGGGGGAACTATGGCTACACCTTC CASSDRGGNYGYTF
. 16 TRBJ2-1 TRBV15 . TGTGCCACCAGCAGAGCCGGACTGGATCGATACAATGAGCAGTTCTTC CATSRAGLDRYNEQFF
. 12 TRBJ2-7 TRBV6-6 few TGTGCCAGCAGTCGCCTCTCCTACGAGCAGTACTTC CASSRLSYEQYF
. 18 TRBJ2-6 TRBV4-3 . TGCGCCAGCAGCCAAATGCTTTTGACGCGGAGTGGGGCCAACGTCCTGACTTTC CASSQMLLTRSGANVLTF